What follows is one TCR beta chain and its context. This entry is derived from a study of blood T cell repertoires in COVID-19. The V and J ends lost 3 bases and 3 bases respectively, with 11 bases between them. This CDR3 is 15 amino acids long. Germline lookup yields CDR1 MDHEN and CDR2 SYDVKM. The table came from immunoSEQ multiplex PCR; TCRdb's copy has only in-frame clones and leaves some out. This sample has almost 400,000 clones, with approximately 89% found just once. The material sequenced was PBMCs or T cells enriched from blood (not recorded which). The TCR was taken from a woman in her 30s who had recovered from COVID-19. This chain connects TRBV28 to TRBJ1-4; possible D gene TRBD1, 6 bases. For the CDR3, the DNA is TGTGCCAGCAGTTTCAGGGGCAGACCTAATGAAAAACTGTTTTTT. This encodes CASSFRGRPNEKLFF.